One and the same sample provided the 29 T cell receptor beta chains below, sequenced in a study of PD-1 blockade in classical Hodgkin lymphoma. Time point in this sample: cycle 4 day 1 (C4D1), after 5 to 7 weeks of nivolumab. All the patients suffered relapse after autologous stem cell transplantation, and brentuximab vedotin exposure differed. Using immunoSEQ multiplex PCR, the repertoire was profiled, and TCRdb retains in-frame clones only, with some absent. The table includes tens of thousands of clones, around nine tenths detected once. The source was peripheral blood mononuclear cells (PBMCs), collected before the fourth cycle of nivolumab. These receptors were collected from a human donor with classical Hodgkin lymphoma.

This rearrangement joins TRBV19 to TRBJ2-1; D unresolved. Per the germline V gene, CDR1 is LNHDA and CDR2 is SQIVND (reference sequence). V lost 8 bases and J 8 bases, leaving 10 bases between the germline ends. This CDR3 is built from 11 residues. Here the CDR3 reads CASLQDYEQFF. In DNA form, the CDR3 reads TGTGCCAGTCTCCAGGATTATGAGCAGTTCTTC.

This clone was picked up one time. The CDR3 DNA sequence: TGTGCCAGCAGCATAGGGGGTAGCGGGACTTTCAACAATGAGCAGTTCTTC. Amino acid sequence: CASSIGGSGTFNNEQFF. The chain employs TRBV7-3 and TRBJ2-1; 8 positions match TRBD2. V was pared by 5 bases and J by 5 bases, with 14 bases of the junction left unmatched. CDR3 size: 17 residues. Germline CDR1 and CDR2: SGHTA and FQGTGA.

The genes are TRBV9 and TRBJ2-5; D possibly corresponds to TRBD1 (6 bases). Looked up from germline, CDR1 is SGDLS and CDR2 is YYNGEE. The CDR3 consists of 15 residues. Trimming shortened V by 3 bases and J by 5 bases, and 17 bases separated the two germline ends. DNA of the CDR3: TGTGCCAGCAGCGCCGGGACAACCACAGGGGAGACCCAGTACTTC. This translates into CASSAGTTTGETQYF. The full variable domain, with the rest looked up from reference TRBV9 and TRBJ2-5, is DSGVTQTPKHLITATGQRVTLRCSPRSGDLSVYWYQQSLDQGLQFLIQYYNGEERAKGNILERFSAQQFPDLHSELNLSSLELGDSALYFCASSAGTTTGETQYFGPGTRLLVL.

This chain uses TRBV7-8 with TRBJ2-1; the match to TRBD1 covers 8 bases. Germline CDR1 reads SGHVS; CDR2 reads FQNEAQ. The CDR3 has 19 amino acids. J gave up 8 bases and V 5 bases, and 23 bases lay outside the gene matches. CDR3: CASSIGGRDRLNGNHEQFF. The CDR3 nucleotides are TGTGCCAGCAGCATAGGGGGCCGGGACAGGCTAAACGGAAATCATGAGCAGTTCTTC.

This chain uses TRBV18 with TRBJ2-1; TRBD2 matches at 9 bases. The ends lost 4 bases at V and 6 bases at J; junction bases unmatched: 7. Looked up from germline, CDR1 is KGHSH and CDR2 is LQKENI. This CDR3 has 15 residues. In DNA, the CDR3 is TGTGCCAGCTCACAGGGGCTAGCGGGATTCAATGAGCAGTTCTTC. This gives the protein CASSQGLAGFNEQFF.

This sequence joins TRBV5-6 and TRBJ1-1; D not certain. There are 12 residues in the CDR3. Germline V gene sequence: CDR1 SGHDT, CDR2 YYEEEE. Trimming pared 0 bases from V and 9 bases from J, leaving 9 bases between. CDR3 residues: CASSLARTKAFF. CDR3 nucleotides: TGTGCCAGCAGCTTGGCTAGAACCAAAGCTTTCTTT.

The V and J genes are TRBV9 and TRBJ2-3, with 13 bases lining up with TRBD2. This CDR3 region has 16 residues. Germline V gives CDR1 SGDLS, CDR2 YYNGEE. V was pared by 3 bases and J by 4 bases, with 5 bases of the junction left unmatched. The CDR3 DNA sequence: TGTGCCAGCAGCGGCGGACTAGCGGGAGTCCCAGATACGCAGTATTTT. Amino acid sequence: CASSGGLAGVPDTQYF.

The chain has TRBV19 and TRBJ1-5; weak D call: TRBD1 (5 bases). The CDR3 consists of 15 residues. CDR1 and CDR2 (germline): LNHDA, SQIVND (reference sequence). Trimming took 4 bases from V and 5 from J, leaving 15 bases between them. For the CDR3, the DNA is TGTGCCAGTAGTAACTGGACCGACAGATATCAGCCCCAGCATTTT. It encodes CASSNWTDRYQPQHF. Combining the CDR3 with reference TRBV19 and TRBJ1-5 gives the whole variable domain DGGITQSPKYLFRKEGQNVTLSCEQNLNHDAMYWYRQDPGQGLRLIYYSQIVNDFQKGDIAEGYSVSREKKESFPLTVTSAQKNPTAFYLCASSNWTDRYQPQHFGDGTRLSIL.

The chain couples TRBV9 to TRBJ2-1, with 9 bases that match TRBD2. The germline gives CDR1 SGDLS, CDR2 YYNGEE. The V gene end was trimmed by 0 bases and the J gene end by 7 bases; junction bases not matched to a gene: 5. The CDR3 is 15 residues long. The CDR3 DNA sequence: TGTGCCAGCAGCGTAGGTAGCGGGAGTGGAAATGAGCAGTTCTTC. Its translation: CASSVGSGSGNEQFF. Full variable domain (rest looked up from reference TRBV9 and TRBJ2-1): DSGVTQTPKHLITATGQRVTLRCSPRSGDLSVYWYQQSLDQGLQFLIQYYNGEERAKGNILERFSAQQFPDLHSELNLSSLELGDSALYFCASSVGSGSGNEQFFGPGTRLTVL.

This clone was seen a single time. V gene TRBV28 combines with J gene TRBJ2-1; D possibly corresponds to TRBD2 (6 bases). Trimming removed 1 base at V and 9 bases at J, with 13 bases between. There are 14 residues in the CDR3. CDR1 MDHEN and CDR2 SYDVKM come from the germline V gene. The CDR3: CASSLLPTSREQFF. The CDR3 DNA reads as TGTGCCAGCAGTTTATTGCCGACTAGTCGTGAGCAGTTCTTC.

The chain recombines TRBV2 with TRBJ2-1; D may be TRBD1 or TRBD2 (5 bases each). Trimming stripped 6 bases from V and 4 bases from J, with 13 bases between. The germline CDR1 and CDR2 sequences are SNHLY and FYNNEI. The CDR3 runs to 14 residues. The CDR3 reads CASRGPGGYNEQFF. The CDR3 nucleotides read TGTGCCAGCAGGGGGCCAGGAGGATACAATGAGCAGTTCTTC.

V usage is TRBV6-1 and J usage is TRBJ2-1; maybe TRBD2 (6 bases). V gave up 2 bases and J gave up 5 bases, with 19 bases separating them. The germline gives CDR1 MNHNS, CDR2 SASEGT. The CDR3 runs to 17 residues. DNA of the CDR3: TGTGCCAGCAGTGAAAGAGTTTGGAGCGGGTCACACAATGAGCAGTTCTTC. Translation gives CASSERVWSGSHNEQFF.

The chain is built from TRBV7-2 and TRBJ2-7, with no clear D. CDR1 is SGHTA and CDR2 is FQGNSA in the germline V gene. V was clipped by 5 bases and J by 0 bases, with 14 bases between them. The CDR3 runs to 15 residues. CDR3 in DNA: TGTGCCAGCAGCCCCTCCAACGAGGCCTCCTACGAGCAGTACTTC. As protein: CASSPSNEASYEQYF.

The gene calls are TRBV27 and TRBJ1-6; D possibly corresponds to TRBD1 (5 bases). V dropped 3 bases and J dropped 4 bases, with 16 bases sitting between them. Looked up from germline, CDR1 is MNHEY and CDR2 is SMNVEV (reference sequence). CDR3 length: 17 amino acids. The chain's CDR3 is CASSFWGSGTYNSPLHF. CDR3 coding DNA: TGTGCCAGCAGTTTTTGGGGGAGCGGGACTTATAATTCACCCCTCCACTTT.

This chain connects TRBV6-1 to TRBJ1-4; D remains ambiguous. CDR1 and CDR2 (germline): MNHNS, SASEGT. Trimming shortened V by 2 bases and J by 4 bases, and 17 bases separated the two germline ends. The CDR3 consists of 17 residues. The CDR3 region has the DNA TGTGCCAGCAGTGAACGACGGTTCGGGCAGATTAATGAAAAACTGTTTTTT. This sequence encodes CASSERRFGQINEKLFF.

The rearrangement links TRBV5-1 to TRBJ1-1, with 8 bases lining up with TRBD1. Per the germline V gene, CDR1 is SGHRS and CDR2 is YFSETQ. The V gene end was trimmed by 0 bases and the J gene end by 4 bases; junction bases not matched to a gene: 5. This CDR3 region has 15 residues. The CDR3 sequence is CASSLGLTGGTEAFF. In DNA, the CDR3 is TGCGCCAGCAGCTTGGGCCTCACAGGGGGCACTGAAGCTTTCTTT.

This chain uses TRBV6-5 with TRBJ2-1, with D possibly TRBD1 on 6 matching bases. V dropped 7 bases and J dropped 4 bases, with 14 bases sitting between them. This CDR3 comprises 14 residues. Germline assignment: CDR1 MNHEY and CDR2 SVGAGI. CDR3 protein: CASTDRDTYNEQFF. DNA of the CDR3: TGTGCCAGCACCGATAGGGACACATACAATGAGCAGTTCTTC.

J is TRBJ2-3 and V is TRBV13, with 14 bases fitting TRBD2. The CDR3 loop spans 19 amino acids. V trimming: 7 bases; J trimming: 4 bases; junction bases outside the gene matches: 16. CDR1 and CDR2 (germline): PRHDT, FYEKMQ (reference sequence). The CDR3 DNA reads TGTGCCAGCACCCACAGGGAACCGGGACTAGCGGGAGTTTCAGATACGCAGTATTTT. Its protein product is CASTHREPGLAGVSDTQYF.

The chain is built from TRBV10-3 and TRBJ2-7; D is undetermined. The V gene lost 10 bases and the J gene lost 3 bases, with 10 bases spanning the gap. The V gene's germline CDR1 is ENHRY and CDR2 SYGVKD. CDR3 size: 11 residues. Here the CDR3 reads CASGPNYEQYF. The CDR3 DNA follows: TGTGCCAGTGGACCCAACTACGAGCAGTACTTC.

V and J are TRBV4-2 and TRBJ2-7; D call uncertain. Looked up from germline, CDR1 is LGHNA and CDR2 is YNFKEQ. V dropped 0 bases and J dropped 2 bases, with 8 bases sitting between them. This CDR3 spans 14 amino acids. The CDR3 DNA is TGTGCCAGCAGCCAAGACGACCTTCCCTACGAGCAGTACTTC. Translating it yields CASSQDDLPYEQYF.

As DNA, the CDR3 is TGTGCCGGTGGACAGGGATGGAGGGCAGATACGCAGTATTTT. Protein: CAGGQGWRADTQYF. The chain carries TRBV6-1 and TRBJ2-3; 8 bases align to TRBD1. The V segment lost 11 bases and the J segment 4 bases; nucleotides outside the gene matches: 11. Germline CDR1 is MNHNS and CDR2 is SASEGT. This CDR3 spans 14 amino acids.

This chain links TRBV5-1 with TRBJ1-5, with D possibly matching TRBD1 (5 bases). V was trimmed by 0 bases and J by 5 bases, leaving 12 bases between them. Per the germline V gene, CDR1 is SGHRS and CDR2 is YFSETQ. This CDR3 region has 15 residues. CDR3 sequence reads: CASSLEGSGDQPQHF. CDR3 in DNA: TGCGCCAGCAGCTTGGAAGGCTCGGGGGATCAGCCCCAGCATTTT.

CDR3 in DNA: TGCGCCAGCAGCCAAGATCCAGCGGGCTACAATGAGCAGTTCTTC. It is translated as CASSQDPAGYNEQFF. V is TRBV4-1 and J is TRBJ2-1; tentative D call: TRBD2 (6 bases). CDR3 size: 15 residues. V was clipped by 0 bases and J by 3 bases, with 9 bases between them. Germline V lookup: CDR1 MGHRA, CDR2 YSYEKL.

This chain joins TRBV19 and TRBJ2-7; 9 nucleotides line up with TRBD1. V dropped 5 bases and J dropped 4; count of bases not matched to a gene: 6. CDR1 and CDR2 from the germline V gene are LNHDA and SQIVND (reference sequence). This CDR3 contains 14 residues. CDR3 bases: TGTGCCAGTAGTCCAGGGACAGGGTCGTACGAGCAGTACTTC. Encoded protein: CASSPGTGSYEQYF.

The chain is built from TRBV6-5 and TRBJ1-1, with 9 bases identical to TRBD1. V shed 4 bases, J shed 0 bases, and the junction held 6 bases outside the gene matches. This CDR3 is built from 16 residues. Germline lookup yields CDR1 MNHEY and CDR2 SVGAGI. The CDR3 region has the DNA TGTGCCAGCAGTTCCCGGACAGGGGTTATGAACACTGAAGCTTTCTTT. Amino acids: CASSSRTGVMNTEAFF.

Written as DNA, the CDR3 is TGTGCCAGCAGCAGACAGACAGGGAGAGACACCTCTGGAAACACCATATATTTT. This codes for CASSRQTGRDTSGNTIYF. The rearrangement links TRBV5-5 to TRBJ1-3, with 7 bases fitting TRBD1. Germline V gives CDR1 SGHKS, CDR2 YYEKEE (reference sequence). V trimming: 4 bases; J trimming: 0 bases; junction bases outside the gene matches: 13. The CDR3 extends over 18 amino acids. Filled out from reference TRBV5-5 and TRBJ1-3, the complete variable domain reads DAGVTQSPTHLIKTRGQQVTLRCSPISGHKSVSWYQQVLGQGPQFIFQYYEKEERGRGNFPDRFSARQFPNYSSELNVNALLLGDSALYLCASSRQTGRDTSGNTIYFGEGSWLTVV.

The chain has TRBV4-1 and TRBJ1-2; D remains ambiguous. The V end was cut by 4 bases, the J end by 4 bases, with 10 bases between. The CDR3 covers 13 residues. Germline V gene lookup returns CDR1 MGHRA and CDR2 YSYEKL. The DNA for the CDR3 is TGCGCCAGCAGCCGGACGGAAACCTATGGCTACACCTTC. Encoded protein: CASSRTETYGYTF.

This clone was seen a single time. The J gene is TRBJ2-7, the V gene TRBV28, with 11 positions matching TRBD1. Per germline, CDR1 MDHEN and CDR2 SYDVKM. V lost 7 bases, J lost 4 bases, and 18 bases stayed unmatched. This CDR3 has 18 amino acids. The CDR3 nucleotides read TGTGCCAGCACCACTGGGGCCGGGACAGGGGGAGGATCGTACGAGCAGTACTTC. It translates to CASTTGAGTGGGSYEQYF.

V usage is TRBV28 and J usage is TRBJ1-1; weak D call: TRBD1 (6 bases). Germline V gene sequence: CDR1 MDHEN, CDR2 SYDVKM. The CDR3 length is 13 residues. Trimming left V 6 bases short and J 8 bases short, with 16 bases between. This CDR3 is CASSETAGTEAFF. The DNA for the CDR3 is TGTGCCAGCAGCGAGACAGCGGGGACAGAAGCTTTCTTT. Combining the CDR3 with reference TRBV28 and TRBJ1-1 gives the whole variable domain DVKVTQSSRYLVKRTGEKVFLECVQDMDHENMFWYRQDPGLGLRLIYFSYDVKMKEKGDIPEGYSVSREKKERFSLILESASTNQTSMYLCASSETAGTEAFFGQGTRLTVV.